Each of the 13 T cell receptor beta chains below was sequenced from the same sample in a study of blood T cell repertoires in COVID-19. Produced via immunoSEQ multiplex PCR; TCRdb's table is partial and in-frame only. In the table there are 200,000 or so clones, roughly 84% of which are singletons. Sequencing was carried out using peripheral blood. All receptors come from a middle-aged man with active or convalescent COVID-19.

The genes are TRBV11-2 and TRBJ2-7; a weak D match, TRBD2 (5 bases). Germline CDR1 is SGHAT and CDR2 is FQNNGV. The CDR3 spans 11 residues. With 5 bases removed from V and 5 bases from J, the gap between germline ends came to 7 bases. The DNA for the CDR3 is TGTGCCAGCAGCGGGCGGGACGAGCAGTACTTC. It translates to CASSGRDEQYF.

This sequence joins TRBV24-1 and TRBJ1-2, with 7 bases fitting TRBD1. In germline, CDR1 is KGHDR, CDR2 SFDVKD. CDR3 length: 14 residues. The V and J ends lost 1 base and 5 bases, in that order; junction bases with no gene match: 3. The CDR3 spells CATSDLDRVYGYTF. CDR3 bases: TGTGCCACCAGTGATTTAGACAGGGTGTATGGCTACACCTTC.

The gene calls are TRBV7-8 and TRBJ1-1, with D perhaps TRBD1 (5 bases). Germline V lookup: CDR1 SGHVS, CDR2 FQNEAQ. V was shortened by 4 bases and J by 2 bases, with 14 bases between the two germline ends. CDR3 length: 15 residues. In nucleotides, the CDR3 is TGTGCCAGCAGCTCAGAAAGCAGGGCCAACACTGAAGCTTTCTTT. Translation: CASSSESRANTEAFF.

The genes are TRBV19 and TRBJ2-1; 7 bases line up with TRBD1. Germline assignment: CDR1 LNHDA and CDR2 SQIVND (reference sequence). The CDR3 has 12 amino acids. Losses at the gene ends were 5 bases for V and 7 bases for J; bases not matched to a gene: 2. The CDR3 DNA reads TGTGCCAGTAGTGGGACAGAAAATGAGCAGTTCTTC. Its protein product is CASSGTENEQFF.

The chain joins TRBV5-6 to TRBJ2-1, with 9 bases matching TRBD2. Unmatched junction bases numbered 6, after V lost 0 bases and J lost 5 bases. CDR3 length: 16 residues. Germline assignment: CDR1 SGHDT and CDR2 YYEEEE. CDR3 bases: TGTGCCAGCAGCTTGGCCGACGGGACTAGCCACAATGAGCAGTTCTTC. It specifies CASSLADGTSHNEQFF.

V is TRBV5-1 and J is TRBJ2-3; 7 positions match TRBD2. With V trimmed by 4 bases and J by 8 bases, 10 bases remained unmatched. CDR3 length: 14 amino acids. Germline V gene lookup returns CDR1 SGHRS and CDR2 YFSETQ. The CDR3 sequence: CASSPSGDRPTQYF. The DNA for the CDR3 is TGCGCCAGCAGCCCTAGCGGAGACCGCCCTACGCAGTATTTT.

The chain carries TRBV11-2 and TRBJ1-2; D possibly corresponds to TRBD1 (5 bases). Deletions cut 0 bases from V and 2 bases from J, with 7 bases between. The CDR3 consists of 14 residues. Germline CDR1 is SGHAT and CDR2 is FQNNGV. The CDR3 DNA reads as TGTGCCAGCAGCTTAGACAAGGGGAACTATGGCTACACCTTC. Its translation is CASSLDKGNYGYTF.

This chain joins TRBV4-2 and TRBJ2-7, with D perhaps TRBD2 (6 bases). CDR3 size: 15 residues. V was shortened by 0 bases and J by 4 bases, with 13 bases between the two germline ends. Germline V gene lookup returns CDR1 LGHNA and CDR2 YNFKEQ. The CDR3 reads CASSQELSGRYEQYF. The DNA of the CDR3 is TGTGCCAGCAGCCAAGAATTGTCAGGGAGGTACGAGCAGTACTTC.

The rearrangement joins TRBV27 to TRBJ1-1; D possibly corresponds to TRBD1 (6 bases). The germline gives CDR1 MNHEY, CDR2 SMNVEV (reference sequence). The length of the CDR3 is 13 residues. Trimming stripped 4 bases from V and 4 bases from J, with 10 bases between. The CDR3 region is CASSSTGTTEAFF. As DNA, the CDR3 is TGTGCCAGCAGTTCAACAGGGACCACTGAAGCTTTCTTT.

This chain links TRBV19 with TRBJ1-5; TRBD1 agrees at 8 bases. This CDR3 contains 14 residues. Germline CDR1 LNHDA, CDR2 SQIVND (reference sequence). V was clipped by 6 bases and J by 7 bases; unmatched bases: 8. CDR3: CASRFQGAGQPQHF. CDR3 nucleotides: TGTGCCAGTAGGTTCCAGGGGGCTGGGCAGCCCCAGCATTTT. Full variable domain (rest looked up from reference TRBV19 and TRBJ1-5): DGGITQSPKYLFRKEGQNVTLSCEQNLNHDAMYWYRQDPGQGLRLIYYSQIVNDFQKGDIAEGYSVSREKKESFPLTVTSAQKNPTAFYLCASRFQGAGQPQHFGDGTRLSIL.

The chain has TRBV7-8 and TRBJ2-1; TRBD2 matches 8 bases. This CDR3 contains 18 residues. V lost 1 base to trimming and J lost 10 bases; unmatched junction nucleotides: 18. Germline V gene sequence: CDR1 SGHVS, CDR2 FQNEAQ. The CDR3 nucleotides are TGTGCCAGCAGCTTAGGTCAGGAGATTAGCGGGACCTCGGAAGAGCAGTTCTTC. It codes for CASSLGQEISGTSEEQFF. Drawing the rest from reference TRBV7-8 and TRBJ2-1, the complete variable domain is GAGVSQSPRYKVAKRGQDVALRCDPISGHVSLFWYQQALGQGPEFLTYFQNEAQLDKSGLPSDRFFAERPEGSVSTLKIQRTQQEDSAVYLCASSLGQEISGTSEEQFFGPGTRLTVL.

Remarks on this clone: This specimen includes other DNA sequences encoding the same CDR3. The rearrangement joins TRBV5-1 to TRBJ2-3; perhaps TRBD2 as D (5 bases). Per germline, CDR1 SGHRS and CDR2 YFSETQ. V was shortened by 0 bases and J by 0 bases, with 8 bases between the two germline ends. This CDR3 region has 15 residues. CDR3 loop: CASSLEGGSTDTQYF. The CDR3 bases are TGCGCCAGCAGCTTGGAAGGCGGGAGCACAGATACGCAGTATTTT.

V and J are TRBV28 and TRBJ1-1; D is perhaps TRBD1 (6 bases). Deletions cut 1 base from V and 4 bases from J, with 25 bases between. This CDR3 is built from 19 residues. Germline CDR1 and CDR2: MDHEN and SYDVKM. CDR3 nucleotide sequence: TGTGCCAGCAGTTTATTGTTCGGGCAGGGGTCTTCGGAAGCCACTGAAGCTTTCTTT. Amino acids: CASSLLFGQGSSEATEAFF.